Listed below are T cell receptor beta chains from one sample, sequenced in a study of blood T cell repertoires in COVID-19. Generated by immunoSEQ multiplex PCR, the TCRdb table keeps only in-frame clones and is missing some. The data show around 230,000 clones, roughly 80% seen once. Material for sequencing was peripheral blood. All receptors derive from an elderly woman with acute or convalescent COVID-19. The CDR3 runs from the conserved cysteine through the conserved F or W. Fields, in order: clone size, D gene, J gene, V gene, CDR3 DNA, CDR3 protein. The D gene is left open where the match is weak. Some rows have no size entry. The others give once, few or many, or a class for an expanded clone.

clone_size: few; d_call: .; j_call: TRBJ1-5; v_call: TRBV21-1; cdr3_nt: TGTGCCAGCAGTCCGACAGGGGGCAATCAGCCCCAGCATTTT; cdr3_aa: CASSPTGGNQPQHF
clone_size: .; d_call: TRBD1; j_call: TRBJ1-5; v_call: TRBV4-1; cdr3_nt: TGCGCCAGCAGCCAAAAACAGGGGGGAAGTCAGCCCCAGCATTTT; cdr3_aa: CASSQKQGGSQPQHF
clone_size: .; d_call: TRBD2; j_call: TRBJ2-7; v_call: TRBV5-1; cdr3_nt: TGCGCCAGCAGCTTGGAGGGACTAGCTGCCTACGAGCAGTACTTC; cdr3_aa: CASSLEGLAAYEQYF
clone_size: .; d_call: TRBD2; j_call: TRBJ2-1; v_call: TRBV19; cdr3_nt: TGTGCCAGTAGTATGCGGCTAGCGGGGGGGCCGGGTAATGAGCAGTTCTTC; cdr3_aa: CASSMRLAGGPGNEQFF
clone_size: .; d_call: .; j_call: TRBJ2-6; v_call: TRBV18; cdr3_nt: TGTGCCAGCTCACCATCCGGCTCTGGGGCCAACGTCCTGACTTTC; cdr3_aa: CASSPSGSGANVLTF
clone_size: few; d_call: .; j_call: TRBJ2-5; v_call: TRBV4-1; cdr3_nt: TGCGCCAGCGCTAGGGCGGGTCAAGAGACCCAGTACTTC; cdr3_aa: CASARAGQETQYF
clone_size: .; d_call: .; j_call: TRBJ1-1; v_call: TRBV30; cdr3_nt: TGTGCCTGGAGTCGACCCACGCGACTCCCGCGGCGGGTGAACACTGAAGCTTTCTTT; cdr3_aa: CAWSRPTRLPRRVNTEAFF
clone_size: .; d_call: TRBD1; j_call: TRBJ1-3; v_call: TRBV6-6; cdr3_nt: TGTGCCAGCAGTTCCACAGGGGTAGCTGGAAACACCATATATTTT; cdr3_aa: CASSSTGVAGNTIYF
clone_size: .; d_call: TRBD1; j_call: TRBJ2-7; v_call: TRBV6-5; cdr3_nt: TGTGCCAGCAGTTACTCGAGACAGGGCAACTTGCAGTACTTC; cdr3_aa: CASSYSRQGNLQYF
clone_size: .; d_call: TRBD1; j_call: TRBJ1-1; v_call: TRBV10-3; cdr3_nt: TGTGCCATCAGTCCTACAGGGGAGAACACTGAAGCTTTCTTT; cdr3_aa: CAISPTGENTEAFF
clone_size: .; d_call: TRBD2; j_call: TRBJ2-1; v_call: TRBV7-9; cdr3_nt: TGTGCCAGCAGCCAATGGACTAGCACACATGAGCAGTTCTTC; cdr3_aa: CASSQWTSTHEQFF
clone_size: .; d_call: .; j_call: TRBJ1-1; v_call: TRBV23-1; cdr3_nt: TGCGCCAGCAAAGTGGGAGGGGCAGACACTGAAGCTTTCTTT; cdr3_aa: CASKVGGADTEAFF
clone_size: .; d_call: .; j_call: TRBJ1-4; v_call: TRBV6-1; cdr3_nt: TGTGCCAGCAGTGATGTGGGGGCTACTAATGAAAAACTGTTTTTT; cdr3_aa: CASSDVGATNEKLFF
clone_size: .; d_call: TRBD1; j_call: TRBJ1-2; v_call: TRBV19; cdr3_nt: TGTGCCAGCGACTGGACAGGGGGAAACTATGGCTACACCTTC; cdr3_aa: CASDWTGGNYGYTF
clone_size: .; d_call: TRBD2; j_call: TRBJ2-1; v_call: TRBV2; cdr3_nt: TGTGCCATCGGGACTAGCGGTTACAATGAGCAGTTCTTC; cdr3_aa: CAIGTSGYNEQFF
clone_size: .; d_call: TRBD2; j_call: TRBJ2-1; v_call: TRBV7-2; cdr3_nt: TGTGCCAGCAGCTTAGGGACTAGCGGTAATGAGCAGTTCTTC; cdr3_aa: CASSLGTSGNEQFF
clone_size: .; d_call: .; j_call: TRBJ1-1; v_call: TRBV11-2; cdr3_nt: TGTGCCAGCAGCTTTTCGGGGGCTGAAGCTTTCTTT; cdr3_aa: CASSFSGAEAFF
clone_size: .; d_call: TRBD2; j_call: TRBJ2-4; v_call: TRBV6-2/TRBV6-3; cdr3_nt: TGTGCCAGCAGTTACTCGAGTCTAGCGGTACTCATTCAGTACTTC; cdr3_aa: CASSYSSLAVLIQYF
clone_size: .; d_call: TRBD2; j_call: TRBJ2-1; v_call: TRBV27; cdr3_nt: TGTGCCAGCAGTTTAAACCTAGCGGGAGGGAATGAGCAGTTCTTC; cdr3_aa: CASSLNLAGGNEQFF
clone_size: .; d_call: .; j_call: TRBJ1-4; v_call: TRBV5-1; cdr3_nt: TGCGCCAGCAGCTTCCGAGGGTATCGTAATGAAAAACTGTTTTTT; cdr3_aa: CASSFRGYRNEKLFF
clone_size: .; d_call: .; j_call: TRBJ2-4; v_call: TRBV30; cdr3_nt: TGTGCCTGGAGGCCAGACTTAGCCAAAAACATTCAGTACTTC; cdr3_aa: CAWRPDLAKNIQYF
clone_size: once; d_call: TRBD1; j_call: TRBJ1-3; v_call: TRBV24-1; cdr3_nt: TGTGCCACCAGTGATTCGGACAGGGTTGGAAACACCATATATTTT; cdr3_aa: CATSDSDRVGNTIYF
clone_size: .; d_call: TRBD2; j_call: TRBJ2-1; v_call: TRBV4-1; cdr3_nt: TGCGCCAGCAGCCCCGATAGCGGGGGGGCCTACAATGAGCAGTTCTTC; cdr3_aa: CASSPDSGGAYNEQFF
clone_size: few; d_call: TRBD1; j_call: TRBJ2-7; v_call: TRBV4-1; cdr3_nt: TGCGCCAGCAGCCAGGGTATGGGGACAGCTCCTTTATACTTC; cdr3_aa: CASSQGMGTAPLYF
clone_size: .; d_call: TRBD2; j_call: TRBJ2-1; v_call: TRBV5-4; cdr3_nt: TGTGCCAGCAGCTTGGCCCTAGCGGGGGGTGCCTATGAGCAGTTCTTC; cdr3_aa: CASSLALAGGAYEQFF
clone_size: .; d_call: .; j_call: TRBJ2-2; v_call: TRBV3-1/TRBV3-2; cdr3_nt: TGTGCCAGCAGCCAAGATCCGGGGGTCACCGGGGAGCTGTTTTTT; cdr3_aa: CASSQDPGVTGELFF
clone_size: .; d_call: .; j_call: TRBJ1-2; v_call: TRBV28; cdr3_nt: TGTGCCAGCAGTCTCAATGGGGCGCGTGGCTACACCTTC; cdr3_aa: CASSLNGARGYTF
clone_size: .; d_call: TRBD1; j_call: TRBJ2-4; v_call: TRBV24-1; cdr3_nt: TGTGCCACCAGTGAAACAGGGGGCGCGGACATTCAGTACTTC; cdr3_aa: CATSETGGADIQYF
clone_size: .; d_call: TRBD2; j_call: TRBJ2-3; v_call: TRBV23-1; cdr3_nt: TGCGCCAGCATCCAGGGACTAGCCCCAGATACGCAGTATTTT; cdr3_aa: CASIQGLAPDTQYF
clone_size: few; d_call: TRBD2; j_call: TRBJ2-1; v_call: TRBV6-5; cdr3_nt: TGTGCCAGCAGTTACTCGATAGGCGGGGGTCCCAATGAGCAGTTCTTC; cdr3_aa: CASSYSIGGGPNEQFF
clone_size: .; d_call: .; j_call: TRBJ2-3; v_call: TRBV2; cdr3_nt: TGTGCCAGCACCCGAGCAGGGGTTAGCACAGATACGCAGTATTTT; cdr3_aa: CASTRAGVSTDTQYF
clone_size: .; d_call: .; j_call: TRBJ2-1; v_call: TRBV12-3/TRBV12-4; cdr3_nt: TGTGCCAGCATTCGCCGGGAAGGCGATGAGCAGTTCTTC; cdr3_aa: CASIRREGDEQFF
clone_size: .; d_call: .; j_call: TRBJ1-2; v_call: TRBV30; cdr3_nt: TGTGCCTGGAGTGTTCAGCACAAGCGTCGGTTATTTGACTATGGCTACACCTTC; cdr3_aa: CAWSVQHKRRLFDYGYTF
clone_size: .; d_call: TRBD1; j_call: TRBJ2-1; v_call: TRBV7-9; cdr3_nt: TGTGCCAGCAGCTTATTCCCAGGTCGGCAGGGGGCCGATGAGCAGTTCTTC; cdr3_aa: CASSLFPGRQGADEQFF
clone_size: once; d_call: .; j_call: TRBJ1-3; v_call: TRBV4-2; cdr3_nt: TGTGCCAGCAGCCAAGGACGCAGGGTCTCCTCTGGAAACACCATATATTTT; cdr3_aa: CASSQGRRVSSGNTIYF
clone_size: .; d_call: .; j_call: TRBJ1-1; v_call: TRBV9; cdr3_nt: TGTGCCAGCAGCGTAGCGGGGGCTGAAGCTTTCTTT; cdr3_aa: CASSVAGAEAFF
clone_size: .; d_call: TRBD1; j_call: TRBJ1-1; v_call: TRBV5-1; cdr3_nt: TGCGCCAGCAGCACGGGACAGGGTCCCACTGAAGCTTTCTTT; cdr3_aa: CASSTGQGPTEAFF
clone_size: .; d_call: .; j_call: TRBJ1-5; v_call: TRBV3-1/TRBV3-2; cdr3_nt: TGTGCCAGCAGCCAAGATCCCTCAGGGGATCAGCCCCAGCATTTT; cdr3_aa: CASSQDPSGDQPQHF
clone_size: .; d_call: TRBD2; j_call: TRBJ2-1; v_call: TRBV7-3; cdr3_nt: TGTGCCAGCAGCCAAGGACTAGAAGGCAATGAGCAGTTCTTC; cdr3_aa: CASSQGLEGNEQFF
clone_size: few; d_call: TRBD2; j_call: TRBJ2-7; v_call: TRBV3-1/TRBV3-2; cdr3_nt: TGTGCCAGCAGCCAGGCGGGGGGCGGACTGGAGCAGTACTTC; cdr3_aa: CASSQAGGGLEQYF
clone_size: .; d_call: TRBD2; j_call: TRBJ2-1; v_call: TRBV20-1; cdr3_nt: TGCAGTGCCAGTCGTGACGAGCGGGGCCACAATGAGCAGTTCTTC; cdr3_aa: CSASRDERGHNEQFF
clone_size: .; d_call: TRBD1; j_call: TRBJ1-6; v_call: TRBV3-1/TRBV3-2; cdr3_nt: TGTGCCAGCAGCCAAGAGACAGGGGGCTCCTATAATTCACCCCTCCACTTT; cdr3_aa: CASSQETGGSYNSPLHF
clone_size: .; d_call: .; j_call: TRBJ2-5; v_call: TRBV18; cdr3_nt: TGTGCCAGCTCTCCTCAAGAGACCCAGTACTTC; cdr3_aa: CASSPQETQYF
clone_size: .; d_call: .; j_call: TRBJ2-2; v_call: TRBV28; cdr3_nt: TGTGCCAGCAGCACCCGGGACATCCACACCGGGGAGCTGTTTTTT; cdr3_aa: CASSTRDIHTGELFF
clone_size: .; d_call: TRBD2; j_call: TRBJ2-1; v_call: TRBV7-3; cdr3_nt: TGTGCCAGCAGCCCCCCCGAGGAAGCGGGAGCCAATGAGCAGTTCTTC; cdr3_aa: CASSPPEEAGANEQFF